This TCR beta chain was sequenced in a study of breast tumors, draining lymph nodes, adjacent tissues. The study, taken as a whole, reports: Tumors had less TCR diversity than lymph nodes, more than nontumor tissue.

Breast cancer patients provided tissue from their axillary draining lymph nodes. Comments on this clonotype: Its antigen is as yet unknown.

CDR3 length: 16 residues. V lost 7 bases and J lost 0; bases outside the gene matches: 4. Germline CDR1 is MGHRA and CDR2 is YSYEKL. TCRdb used MiXCR to reprocess the multiplex PCR reads, holding one entry per CDR3 protein. The repertoire holds over 150,000 distinct CDR3 sequences, with roughly 30% as singletons. The sequenced material came from axillary lymph node tissue. The source is a female donor with breast cancer. Some clones in this sample may be carry-over from other donors' samples. The V call is TRBV4-1, the J call TRBJ2-6; TRBD2 matches 9 bases. The CDR3 is CASMAGGISGANVLTF. The CDR3 DNA reads TGCGCCAGCATGGCGGGAGGGATCTCTGGGGCCAACGTCCTGACTTTC.